Shown below are 7 T cell receptor beta chains from a single sample sequenced in a study of OX40 agonist ivuxolimab in advanced cancers. Assay used: immunoSEQ multiplex PCR; TCRdb lists only in-frame clones, some missing. The sample holds 90,000 or so clones, more than 70% seen once. The sequencing used CD4+ or CD8+ T cells sorted from blood, collected in a trial of the OX40 agonist ivuxolimab. The receptor set was obtained from an adult with an advanced solid tumor such as melanoma, head and neck, liver or kidney cancer.

The chain employs TRBV7-3 and TRBJ2-1; 12 bases are a match to TRBD2. Germline V CDR1 and CDR2: SGHTA, FQGTGA. J lost 7 bases, V lost 5 bases, and 6 bases had no gene match. The CDR3 is 15 amino acids. The CDR3 sequence: CASSALLAGGNEQFF. CDR3 nucleotide sequence: TGTGCCAGCAGCGCATTACTAGCGGGAGGAAATGAGCAGTTCTTC.

The chain links TRBV5-1 to TRBJ1-1, with D unclear. The germline V gene encodes CDR1 SGHRS and CDR2 YFSETQ. This CDR3 contains 13 residues. The ends were cut back, 2 bases at V and 4 bases at J, with 9 bases in the middle. The CDR3 nucleotides read TGCGCCAGCAGCTTCGCGGGTATCACTGAAGCTTTCTTT. Amino acid sequence: CASSFAGITEAFF.

V and J are TRBV20-1 and TRBJ2-3; D uncertain. Between the trimmed V and J ends, which lost 8 bases and 5 bases, there was a span of 8 bases. Per germline, CDR1 DFQATT and CDR2 SNEGSKA (reference sequence). This CDR3 region has 10 residues. CDR3 residues: CSSYGDTQYF. CDR3 in DNA: TGCAGTTCTTATGGAGATACGCAGTATTTT.

J is TRBJ2-5 and V is TRBV29-1; the match to TRBD2 covers 8 bases. V lost 6 bases to trimming and J lost 5 bases; unmatched junction nucleotides: 2. Germline V gene sequence: CDR1 SQVTM, CDR2 ANQGSEA. The CDR3 sequence is 11 residues long. Written as DNA, the CDR3 is TGCAGCGTACTAGCGGTCGAGACCCAGTACTTC. Protein sequence: CSVLAVETQYF.

The chain recombines TRBV5-5 with TRBJ2-5; tentatively, D is TRBD2 (7 bases). The CDR3 length is 14 residues. Germline CDR1 SGHKS, CDR2 YYEKEE (reference sequence). Trimming removed 0 bases at V and 4 bases at J, with 10 bases between. The CDR3 nucleotides are TGTGCCAGCAGCTTGGCTAGGGGGGGAGAGACCCAGTACTTC. Translated: CASSLARGGETQYF. Full variable domain (rest looked up from reference TRBV5-5 and TRBJ2-5): DAGVTQSPTHLIKTRGQQVTLRCSPISGHKSVSWYQQVLGQGPQFIFQYYEKEERGRGNFPDRFSARQFPNYSSELNVNALLLGDSALYLCASSLARGGETQYFGPGTRLLVL.

The chain has TRBV5-1 and TRBJ2-1; perhaps TRBD2 as D (6 bases). There are 16 residues in the CDR3. Trimming cost V 0 bases and J 8 bases, with 18 bases left between them. Germline-derived CDR1 and CDR2 are SGHRS and YFSETQ. The CDR3 loop reads CASSLVLGTRGDEQFF. DNA for the CDR3: TGCGCCAGCAGCTTGGTTTTAGGGACTCGTGGCGATGAGCAGTTCTTC.

The chain employs TRBV9 and TRBJ2-7; 9 bases align to TRBD2. The CDR3 spans 15 residues. CDR1 SGDLS and CDR2 YYNGEE come from the germline V gene. V dropped 0 bases and J dropped 2; count of bases not matched to a gene: 3. The CDR3: CASSVGAGGPYEQYV. The CDR3 DNA is TGTGCCAGCAGCGTAGGGGCGGGAGGGCCCTACGAGCAGTACGTC.